A single sample is the source of the 4 T cell receptor beta chains below, sequenced in a study of shared clonotypes between healthy human individuals (TCRdb year 2020). Library preparation was by the immunoSEQ multiplex PCR assay. The table comes from immuneACCESS by way of TCRdb, which keeps in-frame sequences with V and J called. Part of the clones is missing from these tables; in studies checked, under half for an unresolved V gene and the rest for unknown reasons. The table for this sample lists 2,500,000 or so clones; over 85% of them were counted only once. 0.36% of the sample rests with the top ten. Material: naive CD4+ T cells from PBMCs. The cell subset or site label of this sample denotes: CD45RA+ positively selected. These TCRs come from a man younger than 35 in good health. Some clones in this sample may be carry-over from other donors' samples.

The CDR3 loop reads CASSSVGLAGEKQFF. DNA of the CDR3: TGCGCCAGCAGCTCGGTGGGACTAGCGGGAGAGAAACAGTTCTTC. J is TRBJ2-1 and V is TRBV5-1; the match to TRBD2 covers 14 bases. Germline values: CDR1 SGHRS, CDR2 YFSETQ. The V and J ends lost 3 bases and 13 bases, in that order; junction bases with no gene match: 9. The CDR3 has 15 amino acids.

The chain couples TRBV20-1 to TRBJ1-2; weak D call: TRBD1 (6 bases). The V gene's germline CDR1 is DFQATT and CDR2 SNEGSKA (reference sequence). Trimming cost V 6 bases and J 8 bases, with 10 bases left between them. The CDR3 runs 10 residues. Here the CDR3 DNA reads TGCAGTGCGGGGGCAGTGGGCTACACCTTC. Its protein product is CSAGAVGYTF.

This chain joins TRBV19 and TRBJ1-5, with D unresolved. This CDR3 has 15 residues. Per the germline V gene, CDR1 is LNHDA and CDR2 is SQIVND (reference sequence). V was pared by 1 base and J by 1 base, with 8 bases between. The CDR3 loop reads CASSIALNSNQPQHF. In DNA, the CDR3 is TGTGCCAGTAGTATAGCCCTAAACAGCAATCAGCCCCAGCATTTT.

To note about this clone: The same CDR3 can be traced to other DNA sequences in this sample. The gene calls are TRBV7-3 and TRBJ2-7, with D tentatively TRBD1 (6 bases). Per the germline V gene, CDR1 is SGHTA and CDR2 is FQGTGA. Between the trimmed V and J ends, which lost 4 bases and 1 base, there was a span of 11 bases. The CDR3 has 14 amino acids. CDR3 nucleotide sequence: TGTGCCAGCAGCTCGACAGGTCCATCCTACGAGCAGTACTTC. Translation: CASSSTGPSYEQYF.